This paragraph reports one TCR beta chain. Its antigen is undetermined. The ends were cut back, 5 bases at V and 2 bases at J, with 15 bases in the middle. This CDR3 comprises 15 residues. CDR1 is ENHRY, CDR2 SYGVKD, per germline. This entry belongs to a study of cytomegalovirus exposure and HLA in healthy donors. Study-wide findings and caveats: In a later analysis, TCR association rates varied by HLA locus: DRB1 most, HLA-C fewest. CMV serostatus was the only recorded immune exposure for donors.

Use of 60 Vbeta and 13 Jbeta primers characterized the PCR. TCRdb's copy holds only in-frame clones and misses some; the assay was immunoSEQ multiplex PCR. The sample lists roughly 130,000 clones, around four fifths occurring once. The sample was PBMCs. The chain recombines TRBV10-3 with TRBJ1-1, with TRBD1 as a possible D gene (6 bases). The sequence came from a man aged 25 to 45 in good health and CMV-seronegative. CDR3 sequence reads: CAISPGGQTNTEAFF. CDR3 DNA sequence: TGTGCCATCAGTCCAGGAGGACAGACTAACACTGAAGCTTTCTTT.